The clone carrying this T cell receptor beta chain was counted at least ten times. Its antigen is undetermined. Read data end 3 residues before the CDR3 end; the end is taken from the germline J gene. The data stem from a study of T cell clonality in common variable immunodeficiency. Overall study findings and caveats: Shared TCRbeta clones were fewer between CVID subjects than controls.

Germline V gene data show CDR1 as DFQATT and CDR2 as SNEGSKA (reference sequence). The CDR3 contains 16 residues. The J segment lost 1 base and the V segment lost 1 base, leaving 7 bases of the junction unmatched. The assay was immunoSEQ multiplex PCR, and TCRdb's table has in-frame clones only and misses some. The sample contains some 45,000 clones, none of them singletons. Specimen: peripheral blood mononuclear cells. The TCR comes from a person between 18 and 75 years old in good health. This chain connects TRBV20-1 to TRBJ2-3, with 8 bases lining up with TRBD2. The CDR3 reads CSARVVTGGGTDTQYF. The covered CDR3 bases are TGCAGTGCTAGAGTGGTTACGGGGGGGGGCACAGATACG.